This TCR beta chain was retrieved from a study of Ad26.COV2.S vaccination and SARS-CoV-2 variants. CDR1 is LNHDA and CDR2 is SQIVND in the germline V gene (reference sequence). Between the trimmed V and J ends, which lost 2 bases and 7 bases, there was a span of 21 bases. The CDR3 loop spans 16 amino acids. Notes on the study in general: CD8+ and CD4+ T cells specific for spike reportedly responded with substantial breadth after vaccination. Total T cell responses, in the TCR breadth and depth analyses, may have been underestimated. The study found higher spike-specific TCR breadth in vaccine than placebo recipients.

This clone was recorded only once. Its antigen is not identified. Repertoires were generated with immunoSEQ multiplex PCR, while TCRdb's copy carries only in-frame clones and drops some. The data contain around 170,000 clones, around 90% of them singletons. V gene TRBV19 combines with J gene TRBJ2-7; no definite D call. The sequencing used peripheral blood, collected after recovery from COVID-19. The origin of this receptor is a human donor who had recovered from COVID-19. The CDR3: CASSIRVGPRPTEQYF. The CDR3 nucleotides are TGTGCCAGTAGTATAAGGGTTGGGCCAAGACCTACGGAGCAGTACTTC.